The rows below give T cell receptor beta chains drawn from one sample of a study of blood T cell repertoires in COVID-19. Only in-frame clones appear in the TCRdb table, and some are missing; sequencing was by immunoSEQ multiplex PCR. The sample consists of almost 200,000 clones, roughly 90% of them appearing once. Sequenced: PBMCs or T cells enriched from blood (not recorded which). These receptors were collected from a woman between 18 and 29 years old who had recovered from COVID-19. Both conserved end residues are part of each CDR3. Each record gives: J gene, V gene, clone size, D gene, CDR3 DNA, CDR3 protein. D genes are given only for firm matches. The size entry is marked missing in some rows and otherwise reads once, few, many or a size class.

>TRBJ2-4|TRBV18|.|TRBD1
TGTGCCAGCTCACGACGCGACAGGGCTGAAAACATTCAGTACTTC
CASSRRDRAENIQYF
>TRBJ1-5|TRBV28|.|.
TGTGCCAGCAGTTTTGGCCAGCCCCAGCATTTT
CASSFGQPQHF
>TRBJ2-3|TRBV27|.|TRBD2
TGTGCCAGCAGCCTACTAGCGGGGGGCTTCCGAGATACGCAGTATTTT
CASSLLAGGFRDTQYF
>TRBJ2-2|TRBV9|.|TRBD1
TGTGCCAGCAGCGTAGTCCCGGGACAGATCGGGGAGCTGTTTTTT
CASSVVPGQIGELFF
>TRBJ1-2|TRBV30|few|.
TGTGCCTGGAGTGCCCAAGGGGTGGTGTATGGCTACACCTTC
CAWSAQGVVYGYTF
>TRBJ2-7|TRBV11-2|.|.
TGTGCCAGCTTCCGGGACAACTCCTACGAGCAGTACTTC
CASFRDNSYEQYF
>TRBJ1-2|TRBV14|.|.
TGTGCCAGCAGCCAAGATCCGGTGAGAAACTATGGCTACACCTTC
CASSQDPVRNYGYTF
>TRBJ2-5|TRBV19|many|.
TGTGCCAGTAGACAAAGGGCAGGGGATCAAGAGACCCAGTACTTC
CASRQRAGDQETQYF
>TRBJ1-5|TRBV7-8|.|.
TGTGCCAGCAGCCCTCAACCACATAACAATCAGCCCCAGCATTTT
CASSPQPHNNQPQHF
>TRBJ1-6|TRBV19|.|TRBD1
TGTGCCAGTAGTATCGGACAGGGAAGTTATAATTCACCCCTCCACTTT
CASSIGQGSYNSPLHF
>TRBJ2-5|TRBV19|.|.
TGTGCCAGTAGACAACGGGGGACGGTGGAAGAGACCCAGTACTTC
CASRQRGTVEETQYF
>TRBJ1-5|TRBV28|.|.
TGTGCCAGCGGCTTGACGGCGGGGGATCAGCCCCAGCATTTT
CASGLTAGDQPQHF
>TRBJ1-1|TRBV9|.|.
TGTGCCAGCAGCGTAGGGACAAGTTTTGACACTGAAGCTTTCTTT
CASSVGTSFDTEAFF
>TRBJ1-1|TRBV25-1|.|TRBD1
TGTGCCAGCACCCGGGACAGGGACAACACTGAAGCTTTCTTT
CASTRDRDNTEAFF
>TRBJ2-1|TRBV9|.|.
TGTGCCAGCAGCGCGAGCGGTAGCGGTCGCAATGAGCAGTTCTTC
CASSASGSGRNEQFF
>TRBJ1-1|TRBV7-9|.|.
TGTGCCAGCCTGACCCGGGGGGACACTGAAGCTTTCTTT
CASLTRGDTEAFF
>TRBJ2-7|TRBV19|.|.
TGTGCCAGTAGTACCAGCTCCTACGAGCAGTACTTC
CASSTSSYEQYF
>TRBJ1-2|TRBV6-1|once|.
TGTGCCAGCAGTGAAGGGACTGCCTATGGCTACACCTTC
CASSEGTAYGYTF
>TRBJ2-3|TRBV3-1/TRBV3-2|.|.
TGTGCCAGCAGCTACCGGACATTCAGCACAGATACGCAGTATTTT
CASSYRTFSTDTQYF
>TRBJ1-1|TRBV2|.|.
TGTGCCAGCAGTGATTGGGCCAGGAACACTGAAGCTTTCTTT
CASSDWARNTEAFF
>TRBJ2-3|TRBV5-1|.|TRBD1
TGCGCCAGCAGCCCCGGGACAGGATCAGATACGCAGTATTTT
CASSPGTGSDTQYF
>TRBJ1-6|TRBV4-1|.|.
TGCGCCAGCAGCCAAGTGATAAGACAGGAGTATTCACCCCTCCACTTT
CASSQVIRQEYSPLHF
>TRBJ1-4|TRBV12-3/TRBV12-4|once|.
TGTGCCAGCAGTTTGAGTCTTGAAAAACTGTTTTTT
CASSLSLEKLFF
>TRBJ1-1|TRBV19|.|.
TGTGCCAGTAACGAGGTCTCGAGGACTGAAGCTTTCTTT
CASNEVSRTEAFF
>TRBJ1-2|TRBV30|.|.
TGTGCCTGGAGTGTACGGGGTTTGGGCACTTCGGGGGGCTACACCTTC
CAWSVRGLGTSGGYTF
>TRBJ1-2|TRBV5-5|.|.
TGTGCCAGCAGCGTAGACCCTGGAGGGGACGGCTACACCTTC
CASSVDPGGDGYTF
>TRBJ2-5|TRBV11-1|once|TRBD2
TGTGCCAGCAGCTTAGGTGGGGGGGGAGAGACCCAGTACTTC
CASSLGGGGETQYF
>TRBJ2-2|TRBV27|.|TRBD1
TGTGCCAGCACCCCGAGGGCCAGACAGGGTACCGGGGAGCTGTTTTTT
CASTPRARQGTGELFF
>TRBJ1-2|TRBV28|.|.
TGTGCCAGCAGTTTACGGGATATCTTGAGGGCCGGCAGAATCTATGGCTACACCTTC
CASSLRDILRAGRIYGYTF
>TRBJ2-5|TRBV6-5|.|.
TGTGCCAGCAGTTACCCTGAGACCCAGTACTTC
CASSYPETQYF
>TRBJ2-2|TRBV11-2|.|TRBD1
TGTGCCAGCAGCGTTCCCGGGACAGCGTGGTCCGGGGAGCTGTTTTTT
CASSVPGTAWSGELFF
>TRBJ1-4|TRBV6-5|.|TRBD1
TGTGCCAGCAGGGACAGGCCAACGGTGAATGAAAAACTGTTTTTT
CASRDRPTVNEKLFF
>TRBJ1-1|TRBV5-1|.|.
TGCGCCAGCAGCTTCGGCCCCCCGGGGGAGACTGAAGCTTTCTTT
CASSFGPPGETEAFF